Shown below are 13 T cell receptor beta chains from a single sample sequenced in a study of blood T cell repertoires in COVID-19. Profiling relied on immunoSEQ multiplex PCR, and the TCRdb table lists in-frame clones only, not all of them. The sample records 250,000 or so clones, more than 65% being singletons. The source material was PBMCs or T cells enriched from blood (not recorded which). The receptors originated from a man aged 45-65 years who had recovered from COVID-19.

V and J are TRBV10-3 and TRBJ2-4; no definite D call. CDR1 is ENHRY and CDR2 is SYGVKD in the germline V gene. The CDR3 totals 13 residues. V shed 10 bases and J shed 0 bases, with 10 bases lying between them. CDR3 nucleotide sequence: TGTGCCAACACCAGGATAGCCAAAAACATTCAGTACTTC. This gives the protein CANTRIAKNIQYF.

The chain carries TRBV13 and TRBJ2-5; D unresolved. The CDR3 is 13 residues long. Trimming removed 4 bases from V and 3 bases from J, with 9 bases in between. Germline V lookup: CDR1 PRHDT, CDR2 FYEKMQ (reference sequence). This CDR3 is CASSWRGEETQYF. DNA for the CDR3: TGTGCCAGCAGCTGGCGAGGCGAAGAGACCCAGTACTTC.

The gene calls are TRBV7-9 and TRBJ2-7; D may be TRBD1 (5 bases). This CDR3 has 14 amino acids. Germline CDR1 SEHNR, CDR2 FQNEAQ (reference sequence). Trimming shortened V by 0 bases and J by 2 bases, and 8 bases separated the two germline ends. This CDR3 is CASSLAGPTYEQYF. The DNA for the CDR3 is TGTGCCAGCAGCTTAGCGGGGCCGACCTACGAGCAGTACTTC.

The rearrangement uses TRBV19 and TRBJ1-5, with 8 bases identical to TRBD1. Looked up from germline, CDR1 is LNHDA and CDR2 is SQIVND (reference sequence). Trimming at V came to 1 base and at J to 7 bases, leaving 9 bases not matched to a gene. The CDR3 has 16 amino acids. The CDR3 bases are TGTGCCAGTAGTATAGGGGGCCGGACAGGGATGCAGCCCCAGCATTTT. Translation gives CASSIGGRTGMQPQHF.

The chain has TRBV7-3 and TRBJ2-3, with TRBD1 as a possible D gene (6 bases). The V gene lost 5 bases and the J gene lost 2 bases, with 11 bases spanning the gap. CDR3 size: 14 residues. Germline V gene data show CDR1 as SGHTA and CDR2 as FQGTGA. The CDR3 region has the DNA TGTGCCAGCAGCCGAGGACAGCTCACAGATACGCAGTATTTT. It is translated as CASSRGQLTDTQYF.

The gene calls are TRBV27 and TRBJ2-1; D unresolved. CDR1 and CDR2 from the germline V gene are MNHEY and SMNVEV (reference sequence). This CDR3 is 11 amino acids long. V was trimmed by 10 bases and J by 5 bases, leaving 9 bases between them. The CDR3 is CATNWHNEQFF. CDR3 sequence (DNA): TGTGCCACCAATTGGCACAATGAGCAGTTCTTC.

This sequence joins TRBV27 and TRBJ2-7; 7 bases align to TRBD2. The CDR3 totals 14 residues. Trimming removed 5 bases from V and 3 bases from J; junction bases left unmatched: 7. Germline CDR1 is MNHEY and CDR2 is SMNVEV (reference sequence). CDR3 in amino acids: CASSGLADFYEQYF. In nucleotides, the CDR3 is TGTGCCAGCAGTGGGCTAGCGGACTTCTACGAGCAGTACTTC.

The chain has TRBV18 and TRBJ1-5; 12 bases are a match to TRBD1. The CDR3 extends over 15 amino acids. Germline loops: CDR1 KGHSH, CDR2 LQKENI. Trimming cost V 3 bases and J 7 bases; bases outside gene matches: 4. The CDR3, as DNA: TGTGCCAGCTCACCCGCCGGGACAGGGGGCCAGCCCCAGCATTTT. Amino acid sequence: CASSPAGTGGQPQHF.

The V call is TRBV7-3, the J call TRBJ2-2, with a possible D match to TRBD2 (6 bases). The germline CDR1 and CDR2 sequences are SGHTA and FQGTGA. V was shortened by 6 bases and J by 2 bases, with 10 bases between the two germline ends. The CDR3 spans 14 residues. The CDR3 region is CASRLAVNTGELFF. CDR3 nucleotides: TGTGCCAGCAGACTAGCAGTCAACACCGGGGAGCTGTTTTTT.

The chain employs TRBV11-2 and TRBJ2-7, with D possibly being TRBD1 (6 bases). The CDR3 contains 14 residues. Trimming took 4 bases from V and 1 from J, leaving 11 bases between them. From germline, CDR1 is SGHAT and CDR2 FQNNGV. CDR3 residues: CASSSRTGSYEQYF. The CDR3 DNA follows: TGTGCCAGCAGCTCCCGTACAGGGTCCTACGAGCAGTACTTC.

This clone was found once. This sequence joins TRBV20-1 and TRBJ2-3; 12 bases align to TRBD2. Trimming at V came to 3 bases and at J to 0 bases, leaving 7 bases not matched to a gene. The germline V gene encodes CDR1 DFQATT and CDR2 SNEGSKA (reference sequence). This CDR3 contains 17 residues. Here the CDR3 reads CSASSLAGGGSTDTQYF. Here the CDR3 DNA reads TGCAGTGCTAGTTCCCTAGCGGGGGGGGGAAGCACAGATACGCAGTATTTT.

The chain couples TRBV6-4 to TRBJ2-2; 7 nucleotides match TRBD1. V gave up 7 bases and J gave up 0 bases; unmatched junction bases: 5. This CDR3 contains 15 residues. Germline V gene data show CDR1 as MRHNA and CDR2 as SNTAGT. CDR3 sequence reads: CASKTTGSNTGELFF. The CDR3 DNA sequence: TGTGCCAGCAAGACGACAGGGTCGAACACCGGGGAGCTGTTTTTT.

V is TRBV6-5 and J is TRBJ1-1; 7 positions match TRBD1. The CDR3 contains 14 residues. The ends lost 8 bases at V and 1 base at J; junction bases unmatched: 7. Germline loops: CDR1 MNHEY, CDR2 SVGAGI. The CDR3 reads CASSRQGSNTEAFF. For the CDR3, the DNA is TGTGCCAGCTCCCGACAGGGCTCGAACACTGAAGCTTTCTTT.